This T cell receptor beta chain was sequenced during a study of blood T cells in healthy people across ages. Study results and caveats: Both higher diversity and more naive CD4+ cells marked long-lived donors when set against aged donors. The unsorted PBMCs prevented any conclusive comparison of naive versus antigen-experienced cells.

PCR was performed a second time for about 7 to 12 cycles using a sample-barcoded 5' primer and a J-beta primer mix. One entry per CDR3 protein results from TCRdb running MiXCR on the 5' RACE reads. The top ten clones hold less than 2.5% of a sample with under 2,000,000 distinct CDR3 sequences, roughly 50% of them seen once. This clonotype has ten or more counts. The antigen is undetermined. A minimum of 6 million PBMCs was isolated per sample. The extraction recovered at least 5 micrograms of total RNA per sample. Sequencing used blood. This TCR was recovered from a woman between 40 and 50 years old in good health.

Here the CDR3 reads CASSLGGTAPSGANVLTF. The CDR3 nucleotides are TGTGCCAGCAGCTTAGGAGGGACAGCCCCCTCTGGGGCCAACGTCCTGACTTTC. The genes are TRBV7-8 and TRBJ2-6; 7 positions agree with TRBD1. Germline V gene sequence: CDR1 SGHVS, CDR2 FQNEAQ. The ends lost 1 base at V and 0 bases at J; junction bases unmatched: 6. The length of the CDR3 is 18 residues.